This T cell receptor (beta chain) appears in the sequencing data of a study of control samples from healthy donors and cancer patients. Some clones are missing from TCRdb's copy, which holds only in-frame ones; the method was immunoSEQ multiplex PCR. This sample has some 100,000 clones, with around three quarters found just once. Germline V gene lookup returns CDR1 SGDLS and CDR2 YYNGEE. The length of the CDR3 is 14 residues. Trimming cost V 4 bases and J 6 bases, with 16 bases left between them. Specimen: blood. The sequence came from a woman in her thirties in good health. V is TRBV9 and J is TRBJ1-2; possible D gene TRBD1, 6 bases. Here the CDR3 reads CASSPSGTSHGYTF. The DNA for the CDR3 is TGTGCCAGCAGCCCCTCCGGGACAAGCCATGGCTACACCTTC. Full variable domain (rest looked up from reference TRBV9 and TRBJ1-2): DSGVTQTPKHLITATGQRVTLRCSPRSGDLSVYWYQQSLDQGLQFLIQYYNGEERAKGNILERFSAQQFPDLHSELNLSSLELGDSALYFCASSPSGTSHGYTFGSGTRLTVV.